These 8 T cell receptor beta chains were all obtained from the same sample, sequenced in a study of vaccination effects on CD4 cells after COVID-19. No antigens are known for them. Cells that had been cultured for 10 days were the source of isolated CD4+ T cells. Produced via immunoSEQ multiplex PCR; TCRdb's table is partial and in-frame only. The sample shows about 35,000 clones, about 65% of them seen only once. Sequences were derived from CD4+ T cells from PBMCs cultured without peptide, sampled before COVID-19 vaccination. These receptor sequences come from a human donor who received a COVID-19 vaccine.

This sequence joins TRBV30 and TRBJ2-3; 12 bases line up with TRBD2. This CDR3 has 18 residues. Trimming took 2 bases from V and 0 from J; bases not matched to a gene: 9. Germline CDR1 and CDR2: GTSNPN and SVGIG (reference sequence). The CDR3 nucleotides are TGTGCCTGGAGTAGAAGACTAGCGGGGGACCTTAGCACAGATACGCAGTATTTT. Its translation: CAWSRRLAGDLSTDTQYF.

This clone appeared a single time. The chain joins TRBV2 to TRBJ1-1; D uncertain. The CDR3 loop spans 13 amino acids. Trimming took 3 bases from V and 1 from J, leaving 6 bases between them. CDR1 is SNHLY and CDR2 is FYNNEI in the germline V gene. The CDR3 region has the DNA TGTGCCAGCAGTGAGCGGTGGAACACTGAAGCTTTCTTT. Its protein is CASSERWNTEAFF.

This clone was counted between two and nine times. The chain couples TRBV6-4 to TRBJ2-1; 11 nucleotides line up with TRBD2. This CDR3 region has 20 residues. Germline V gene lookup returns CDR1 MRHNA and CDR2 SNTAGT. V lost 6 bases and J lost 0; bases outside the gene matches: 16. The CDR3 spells CASRPLTSGIRDGSYNEQFF. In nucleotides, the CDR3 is TGTGCCAGCAGGCCTTTGACTAGCGGGATCCGAGATGGCTCCTACAATGAGCAGTTCTTC.

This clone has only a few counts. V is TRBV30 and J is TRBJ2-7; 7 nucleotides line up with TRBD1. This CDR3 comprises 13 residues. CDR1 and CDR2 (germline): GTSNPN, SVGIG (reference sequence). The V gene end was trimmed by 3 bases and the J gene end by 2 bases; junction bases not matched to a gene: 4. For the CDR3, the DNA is TGTGCCTGGAGCGGGGACAGTGCCTACGAGCAGTACTTC. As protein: CAWSGDSAYEQYF.

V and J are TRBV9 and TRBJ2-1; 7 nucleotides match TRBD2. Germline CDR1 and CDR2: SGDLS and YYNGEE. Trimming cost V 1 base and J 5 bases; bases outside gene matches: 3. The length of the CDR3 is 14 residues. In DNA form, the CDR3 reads TGTGCCAGCAGCGTATCCGGGACTAACAATGAGCAGTTCTTC. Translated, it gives CASSVSGTNNEQFF.

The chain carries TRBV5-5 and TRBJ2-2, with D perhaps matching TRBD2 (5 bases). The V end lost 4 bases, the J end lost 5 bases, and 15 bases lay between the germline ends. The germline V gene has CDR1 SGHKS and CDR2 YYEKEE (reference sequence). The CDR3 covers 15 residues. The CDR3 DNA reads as TGTGCCAGCAGCCTCTTACTAGTTTCTACCGGGGAGCTGTTTTTT. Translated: CASSLLLVSTGELFF.

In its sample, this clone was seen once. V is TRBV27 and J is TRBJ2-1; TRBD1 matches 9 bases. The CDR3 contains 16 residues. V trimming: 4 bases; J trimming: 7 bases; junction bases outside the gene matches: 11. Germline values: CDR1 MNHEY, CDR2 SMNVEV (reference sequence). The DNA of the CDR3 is TGTGCCAGCAGTTCGACAGGGGGTAGGGTCGCGAATGAGCAGTTCTTC. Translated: CASSSTGGRVANEQFF.

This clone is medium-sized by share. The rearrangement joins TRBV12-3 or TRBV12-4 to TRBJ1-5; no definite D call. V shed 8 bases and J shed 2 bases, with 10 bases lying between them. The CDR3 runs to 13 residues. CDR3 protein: CASARGGNQPQHF. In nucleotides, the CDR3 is TGTGCCAGCGCCCGGGGAGGCAATCAGCCCCAGCATTTT.